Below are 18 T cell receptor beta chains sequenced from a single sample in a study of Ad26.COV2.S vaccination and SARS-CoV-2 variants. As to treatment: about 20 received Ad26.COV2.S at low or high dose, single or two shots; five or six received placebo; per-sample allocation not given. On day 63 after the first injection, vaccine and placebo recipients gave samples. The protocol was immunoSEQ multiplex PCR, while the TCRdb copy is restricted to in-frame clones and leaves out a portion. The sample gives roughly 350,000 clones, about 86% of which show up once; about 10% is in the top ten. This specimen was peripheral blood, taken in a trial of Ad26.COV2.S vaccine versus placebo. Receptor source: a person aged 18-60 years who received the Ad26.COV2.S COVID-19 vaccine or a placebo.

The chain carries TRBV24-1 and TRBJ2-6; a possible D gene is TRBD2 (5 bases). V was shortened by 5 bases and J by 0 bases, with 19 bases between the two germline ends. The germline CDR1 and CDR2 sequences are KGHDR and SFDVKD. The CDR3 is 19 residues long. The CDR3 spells CATSASPEGISSGANVLTF. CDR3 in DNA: TGTGCCACCAGTGCCTCACCTGAGGGTATATCCTCTGGGGCCAACGTCCTGACTTTC.

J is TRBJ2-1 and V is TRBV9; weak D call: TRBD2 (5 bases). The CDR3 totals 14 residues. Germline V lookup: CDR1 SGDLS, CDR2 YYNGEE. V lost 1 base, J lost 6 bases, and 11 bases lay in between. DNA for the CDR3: TGTGCCAGCAGCGTATGGGAGCGTCCCAATGAGCAGTTCTTC. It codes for CASSVWERPNEQFF.

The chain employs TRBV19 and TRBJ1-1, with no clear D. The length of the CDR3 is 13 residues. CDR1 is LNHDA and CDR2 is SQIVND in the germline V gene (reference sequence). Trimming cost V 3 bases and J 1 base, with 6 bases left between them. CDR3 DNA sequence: TGTGCCAGTAGTATTGTCCAGAACACTGAAGCTTTCTTT. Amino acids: CASSIVQNTEAFF. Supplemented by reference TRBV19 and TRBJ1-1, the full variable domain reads DGGITQSPKYLFRKEGQNVTLSCEQNLNHDAMYWYRQDPGQGLRLIYYSQIVNDFQKGDIAEGYSVSREKKESFPLTVTSAQKNPTAFYLCASSIVQNTEAFFGQGTRLTVV.

The CDR3 bases are TGCGCCAGCACTTGGGGAACCGGGACTAGCGGGATTGGAGAGACCCAGTACTTC. Translated, it gives CASTWGTGTSGIGETQYF. V usage is TRBV5-1 and J usage is TRBJ2-5; TRBD2 agrees at 13 bases. This CDR3 region has 18 residues. Germline CDR1 is SGHRS and CDR2 is YFSETQ. The V gene end was trimmed by 6 bases and the J gene end by 4 bases; junction bases not matched to a gene: 15.

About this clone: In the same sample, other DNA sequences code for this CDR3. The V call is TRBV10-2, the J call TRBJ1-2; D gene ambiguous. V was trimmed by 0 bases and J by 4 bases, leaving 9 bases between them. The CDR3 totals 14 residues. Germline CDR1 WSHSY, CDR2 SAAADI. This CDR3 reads CASSESKRSYGYTF. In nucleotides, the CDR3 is TGCGCCAGCAGTGAGTCGAAACGGAGCTATGGCTACACCTTC.

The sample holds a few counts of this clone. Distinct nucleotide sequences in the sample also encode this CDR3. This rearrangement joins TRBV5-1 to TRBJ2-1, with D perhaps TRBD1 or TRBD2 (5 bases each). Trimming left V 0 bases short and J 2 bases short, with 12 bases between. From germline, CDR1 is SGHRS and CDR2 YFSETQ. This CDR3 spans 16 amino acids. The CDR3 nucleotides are TGCGCCAGCAGCTTGGCCGGGACCCAAACCTACAATGAGCAGTTCTTC. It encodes CASSLAGTQTYNEQFF.

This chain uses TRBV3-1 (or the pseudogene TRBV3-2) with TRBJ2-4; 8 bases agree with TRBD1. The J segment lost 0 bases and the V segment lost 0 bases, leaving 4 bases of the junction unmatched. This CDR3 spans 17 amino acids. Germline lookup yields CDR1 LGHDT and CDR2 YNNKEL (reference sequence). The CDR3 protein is CASSQDDRGQAKNIQYF. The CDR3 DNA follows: TGTGCCAGCAGCCAAGATGACAGGGGCCAAGCCAAAAACATTCAGTACTTC.

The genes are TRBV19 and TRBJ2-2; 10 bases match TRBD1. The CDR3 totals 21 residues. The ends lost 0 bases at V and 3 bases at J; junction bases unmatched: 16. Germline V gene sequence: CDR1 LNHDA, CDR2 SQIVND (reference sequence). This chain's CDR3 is CASSIDLGTGVLRRDTGELFF. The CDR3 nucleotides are TGTGCCAGTAGTATAGATCTAGGGACAGGGGTGTTACGACGGGACACCGGGGAGCTGTTTTTT.

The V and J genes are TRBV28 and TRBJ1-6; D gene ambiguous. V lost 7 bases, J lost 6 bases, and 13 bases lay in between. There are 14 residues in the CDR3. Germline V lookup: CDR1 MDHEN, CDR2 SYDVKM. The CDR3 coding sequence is TGTGCCAGCACTAGGGAGGTCCGTAATTCACCCCTCCACTTT. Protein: CASTREVRNSPLHF.

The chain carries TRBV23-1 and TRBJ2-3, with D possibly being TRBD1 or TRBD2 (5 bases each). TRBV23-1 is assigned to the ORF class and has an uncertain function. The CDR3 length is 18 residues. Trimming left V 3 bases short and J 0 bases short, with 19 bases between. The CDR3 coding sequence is TGCGCCAGCAGTCATAAGCTTTGTTGGGGCGGGAGCACAGATACGCAGTATTTT. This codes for CASSHKLCWGGSTDTQYF.

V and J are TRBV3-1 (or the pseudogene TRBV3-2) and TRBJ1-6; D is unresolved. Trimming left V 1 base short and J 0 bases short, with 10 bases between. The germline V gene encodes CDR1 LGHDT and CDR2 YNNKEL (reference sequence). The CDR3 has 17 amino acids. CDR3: CASSQGRPGSYNSPLHF. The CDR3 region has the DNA TGTGCCAGCAGCCAAGGTCGTCCGGGCTCCTATAATTCACCCCTCCACTTT.

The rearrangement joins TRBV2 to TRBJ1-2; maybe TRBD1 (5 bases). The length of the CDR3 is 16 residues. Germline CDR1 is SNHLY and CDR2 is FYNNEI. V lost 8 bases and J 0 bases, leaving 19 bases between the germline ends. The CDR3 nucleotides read TGTGCCAGCTCAGGAAATACGGGGGTCTCTAACTATGGCTACACCTTC. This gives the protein CASSGNTGVSNYGYTF.

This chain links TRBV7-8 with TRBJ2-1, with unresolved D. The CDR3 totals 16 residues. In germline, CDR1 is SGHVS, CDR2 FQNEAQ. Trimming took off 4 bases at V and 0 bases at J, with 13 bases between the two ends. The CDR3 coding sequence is TGTGCCAGCAGCTCAACCCGAATAAGCTCCTACAATGAGCAGTTCTTC. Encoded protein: CASSSTRISSYNEQFF. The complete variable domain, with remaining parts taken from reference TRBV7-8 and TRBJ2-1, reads GAGVSQSPRYKVAKRGQDVALRCDPISGHVSLFWYQQALGQGPEFLTYFQNEAQLDKSGLPSDRFFAERPEGSVSTLKIQRTQQEDSAVYLCASSSTRISSYNEQFFGPGTRLTVL.

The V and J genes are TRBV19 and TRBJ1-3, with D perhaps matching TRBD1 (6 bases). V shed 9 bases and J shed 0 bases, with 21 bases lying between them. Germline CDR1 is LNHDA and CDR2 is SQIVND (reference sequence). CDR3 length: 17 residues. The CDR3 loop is CASGDIYLSNSGNTIYF. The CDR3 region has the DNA TGTGCCAGCGGGGACATCTATCTCTCCAACTCTGGAAACACCATATATTTT.

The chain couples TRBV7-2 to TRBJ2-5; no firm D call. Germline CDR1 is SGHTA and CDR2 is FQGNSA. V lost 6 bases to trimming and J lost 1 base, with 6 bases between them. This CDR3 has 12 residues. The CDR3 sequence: CASSFSQETQYF. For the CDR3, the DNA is TGTGCCAGCAGTTTTTCCCAAGAGACCCAGTACTTC.

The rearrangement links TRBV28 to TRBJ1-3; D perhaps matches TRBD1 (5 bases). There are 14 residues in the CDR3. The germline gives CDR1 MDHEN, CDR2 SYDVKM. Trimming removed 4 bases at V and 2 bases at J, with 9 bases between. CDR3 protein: CASSSGTPGNTIYF. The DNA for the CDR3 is TGTGCCAGCAGTTCCGGGACTCCTGGAAACACCATATATTTT.

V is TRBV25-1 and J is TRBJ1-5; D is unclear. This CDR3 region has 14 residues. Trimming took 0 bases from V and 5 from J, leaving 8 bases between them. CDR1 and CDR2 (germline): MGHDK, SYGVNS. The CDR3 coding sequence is TGTGCCAGCAGTGAATACGGGGTGTATCAGCCCCAGCATTTT. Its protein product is CASSEYGVYQPQHF. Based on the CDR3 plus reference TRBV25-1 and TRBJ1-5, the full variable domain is EADIYQTPRYLVIGTGKKITLECSQTMGHDKMYWYQQDPGMELHLIHYSYGVNSTEKGDLSSESTVSRIRTEHFPLTLESARPSHTSQYLCASSEYGVYQPQHFGDGTRLSIL.

The CDR3 region has the DNA TGTGCCTGGAGTTTTTACAGGGGTCAGCCCCAGCATTTT. Translated, it gives CAWSFYRGQPQHF. J is TRBJ1-5 and V is TRBV30; TRBD1 matches 7 bases. The germline gives CDR1 GTSNPN, CDR2 SVGIG (reference sequence). J was trimmed by 6 bases and V by 2 bases; bases with no gene match: 4. The CDR3 contains 13 residues.